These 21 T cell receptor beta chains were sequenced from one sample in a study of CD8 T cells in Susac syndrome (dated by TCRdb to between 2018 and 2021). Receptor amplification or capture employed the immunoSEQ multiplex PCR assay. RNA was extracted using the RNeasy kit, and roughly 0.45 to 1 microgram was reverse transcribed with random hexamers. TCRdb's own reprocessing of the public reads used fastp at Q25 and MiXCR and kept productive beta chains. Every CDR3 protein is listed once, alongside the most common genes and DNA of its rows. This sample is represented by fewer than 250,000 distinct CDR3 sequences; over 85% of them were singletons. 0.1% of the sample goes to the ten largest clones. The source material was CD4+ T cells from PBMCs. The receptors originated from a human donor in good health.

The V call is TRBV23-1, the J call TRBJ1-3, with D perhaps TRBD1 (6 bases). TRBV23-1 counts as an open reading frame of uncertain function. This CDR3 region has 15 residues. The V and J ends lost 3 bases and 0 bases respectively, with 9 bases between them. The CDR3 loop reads CASSQKGDSGNTIYF. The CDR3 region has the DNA TGCGCCAGCAGTCAGAAGGGGGACTCTGGAAACACCATATATTTT.

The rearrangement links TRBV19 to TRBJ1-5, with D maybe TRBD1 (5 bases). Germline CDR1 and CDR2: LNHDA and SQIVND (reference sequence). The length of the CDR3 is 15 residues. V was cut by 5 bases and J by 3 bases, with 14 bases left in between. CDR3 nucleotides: TGTGCCAGTAGTGCTCCGGGGACTCACAATCAGCCCCAGCATTTT. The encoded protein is CASSAPGTHNQPQHF.

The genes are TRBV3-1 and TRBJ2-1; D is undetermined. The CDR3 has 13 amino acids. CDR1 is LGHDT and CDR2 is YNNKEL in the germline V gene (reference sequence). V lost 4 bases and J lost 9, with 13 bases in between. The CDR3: CASSPRLAGEQFF. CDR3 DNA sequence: TGTGCCAGCAGCCCCCGCTTAGCCGGTGAGCAGTTCTTC.

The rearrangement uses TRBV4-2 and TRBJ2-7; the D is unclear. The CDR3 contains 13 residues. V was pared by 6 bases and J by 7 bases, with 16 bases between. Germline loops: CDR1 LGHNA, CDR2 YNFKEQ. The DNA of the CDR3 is TGTGCCAGCAGTTCCCGGGCCTCTAAGGAGCAGTACTTC. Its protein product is CASSSRASKEQYF.

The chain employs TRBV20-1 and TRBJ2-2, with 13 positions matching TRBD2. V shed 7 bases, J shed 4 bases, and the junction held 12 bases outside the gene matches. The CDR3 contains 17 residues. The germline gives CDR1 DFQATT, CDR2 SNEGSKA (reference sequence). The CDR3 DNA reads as TGCAGTGTCTCACGTACTAGCGGGGGGGCCAGCACCGGGGAGCTGTTTTTT. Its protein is CSVSRTSGGASTGELFF.

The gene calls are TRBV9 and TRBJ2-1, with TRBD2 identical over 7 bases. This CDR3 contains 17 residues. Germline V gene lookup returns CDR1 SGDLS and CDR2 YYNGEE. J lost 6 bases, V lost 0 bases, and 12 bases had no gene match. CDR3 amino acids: CASSVATVLGGFNEQFF. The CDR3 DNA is TGTGCCAGCAGCGTAGCTACGGTGTTGGGAGGGTTCAATGAGCAGTTCTTC.

The CDR3 bases are TGTGCCAGCAGTCCGGGTCCGTTGATGTATGGCTACACCTTC. It encodes CASSPGPLMYGYTF. V gene TRBV5-8 combines with J gene TRBJ1-2; D is ambiguous. The CDR3 has 14 amino acids. V lost 5 bases, J lost 5 bases, and 16 bases lay in between. Germline lookup yields CDR1 SGHTS and CDR2 YDEGEE.

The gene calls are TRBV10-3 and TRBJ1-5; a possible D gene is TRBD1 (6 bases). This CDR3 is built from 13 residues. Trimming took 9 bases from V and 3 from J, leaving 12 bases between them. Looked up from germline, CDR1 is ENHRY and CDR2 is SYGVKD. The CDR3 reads CAINGGNNQPQHF. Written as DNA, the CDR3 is TGTGCCATAAACGGGGGCAACAATCAGCCCCAGCATTTT.

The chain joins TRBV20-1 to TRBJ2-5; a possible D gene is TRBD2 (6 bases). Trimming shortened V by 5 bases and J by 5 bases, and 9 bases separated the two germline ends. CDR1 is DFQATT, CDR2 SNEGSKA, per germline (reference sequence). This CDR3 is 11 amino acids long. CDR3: CSAGGSETQYF. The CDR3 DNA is TGCAGTGCTGGAGGGAGCGAGACCCAGTACTTC.

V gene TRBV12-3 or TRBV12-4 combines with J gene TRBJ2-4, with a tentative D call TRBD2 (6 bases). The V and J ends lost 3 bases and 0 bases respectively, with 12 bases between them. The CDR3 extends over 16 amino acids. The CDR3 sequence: CASSFGTDQAKNIQYF. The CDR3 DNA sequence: TGTGCCAGCAGTTTCGGGACTGACCAAGCCAAAAACATTCAGTACTTC.

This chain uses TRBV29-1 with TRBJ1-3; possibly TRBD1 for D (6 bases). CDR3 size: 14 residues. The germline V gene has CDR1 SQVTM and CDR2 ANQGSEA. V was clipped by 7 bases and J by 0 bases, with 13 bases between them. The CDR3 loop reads CSARTETSGNTIYF. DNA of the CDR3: TGCAGCGCGCGGACAGAAACCTCTGGAAACACCATATATTTT. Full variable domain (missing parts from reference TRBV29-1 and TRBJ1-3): SAVISQKPSRDICQRGTSLTIQCQVDSQVTMMFWYRQQPGQSLTLIATANQGSEATYESGFVIDKFPISRPNLTFSTLTVSNMSPEDSSIYLCSARTETSGNTIYFGEGSWLTVV.

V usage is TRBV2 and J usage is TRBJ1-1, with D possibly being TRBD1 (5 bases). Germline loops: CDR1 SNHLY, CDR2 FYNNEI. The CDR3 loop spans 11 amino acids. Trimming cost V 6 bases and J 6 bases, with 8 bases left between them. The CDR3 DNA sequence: TGTGCCAGCAGAGGGGCAGCTGAAGCTTTCTTT. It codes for CASRGAAEAFF.

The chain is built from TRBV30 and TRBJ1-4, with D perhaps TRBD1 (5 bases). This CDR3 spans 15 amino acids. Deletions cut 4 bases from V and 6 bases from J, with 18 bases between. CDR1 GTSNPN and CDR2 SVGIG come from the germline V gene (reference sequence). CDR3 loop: CAWTPGPLPDEKLFF. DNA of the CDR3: TGTGCCTGGACCCCGGGACCTCTACCCGATGAAAAACTGTTTTTT. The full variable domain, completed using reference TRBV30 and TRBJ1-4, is SQTIHQWPATLVQPVGSPLSLECTVEGTSNPNLYWYRQAAGRGLQLLFYSVGIGQISSEVPQNLSASRPQDRQFILSSKKLLLSDSGFYLCAWTPGPLPDEKLFFGSGTQLSVL.

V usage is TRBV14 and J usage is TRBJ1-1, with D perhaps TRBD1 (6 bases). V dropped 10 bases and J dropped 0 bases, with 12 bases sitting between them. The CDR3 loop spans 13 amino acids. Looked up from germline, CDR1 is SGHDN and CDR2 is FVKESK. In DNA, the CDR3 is TGTGCCACTATGCGGGGGCTGAACACTGAAGCTTTCTTT. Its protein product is CATMRGLNTEAFF. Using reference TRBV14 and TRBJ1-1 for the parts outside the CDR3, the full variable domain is EAGVTQFPSHSVIEKGQTVTLRCDPISGHDNLYWYRRVMGKEIKFLLHFVKESKQDESGMPNNRFLAERTGGTYSTLKVQPAELEDSGVYFCATMRGLNTEAFFGQGTRLTVV.

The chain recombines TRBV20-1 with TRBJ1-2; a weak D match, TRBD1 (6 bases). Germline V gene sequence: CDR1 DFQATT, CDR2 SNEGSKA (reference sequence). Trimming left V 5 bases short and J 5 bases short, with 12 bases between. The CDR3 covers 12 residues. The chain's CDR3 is CSAPWTDYGYTF. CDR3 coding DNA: TGCAGTGCTCCGTGGACAGATTATGGCTACACCTTC.

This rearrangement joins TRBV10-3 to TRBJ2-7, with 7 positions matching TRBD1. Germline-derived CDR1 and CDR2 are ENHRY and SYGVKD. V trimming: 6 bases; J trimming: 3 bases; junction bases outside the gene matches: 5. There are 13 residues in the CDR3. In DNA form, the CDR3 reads TGTGCCATCAGACACCGGGACAGCTACGAGCAGTACGTC. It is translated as CAIRHRDSYEQYV.

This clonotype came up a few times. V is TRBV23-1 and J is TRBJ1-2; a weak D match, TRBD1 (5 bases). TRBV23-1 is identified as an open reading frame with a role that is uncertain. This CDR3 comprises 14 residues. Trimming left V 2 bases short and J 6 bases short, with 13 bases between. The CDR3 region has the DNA TGCGCCAGCAGTCAAATCTCGGGGGTGGATGGCTACACCTTC. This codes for CASSQISGVDGYTF.

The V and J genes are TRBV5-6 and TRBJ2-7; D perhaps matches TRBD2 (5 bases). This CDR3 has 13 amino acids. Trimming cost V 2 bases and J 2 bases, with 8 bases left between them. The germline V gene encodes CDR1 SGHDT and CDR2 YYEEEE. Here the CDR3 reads CASSLTRPYEQYF. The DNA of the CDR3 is TGTGCCAGCAGCTTAACTAGACCCTACGAGCAGTACTTC. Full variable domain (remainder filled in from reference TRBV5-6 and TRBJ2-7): DAGVTQSPTHLIKTRGQQVTLRCSPKSGHDTVSWYQQALGQGPQFIFQYYEEEERQRGNFPDRFSGHQFPNYSSELNVNALLLGDSALYLCASSLTRPYEQYFGPGTRLTVT.

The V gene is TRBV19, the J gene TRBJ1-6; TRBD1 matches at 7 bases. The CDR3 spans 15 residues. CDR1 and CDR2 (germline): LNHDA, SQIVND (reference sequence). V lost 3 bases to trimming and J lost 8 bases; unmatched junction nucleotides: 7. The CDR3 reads CASSMGQGDDSPLHF. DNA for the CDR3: TGTGCCAGTAGTATGGGCCAGGGGGACGATTCACCCCTCCACTTT.

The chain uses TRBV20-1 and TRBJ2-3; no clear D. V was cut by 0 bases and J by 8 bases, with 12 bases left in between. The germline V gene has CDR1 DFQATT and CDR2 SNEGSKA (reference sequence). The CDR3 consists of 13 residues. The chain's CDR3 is CSARDLGLVTQYF. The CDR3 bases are TGCAGTGCTAGAGATCTTGGGCTAGTTACGCAGTATTTT.

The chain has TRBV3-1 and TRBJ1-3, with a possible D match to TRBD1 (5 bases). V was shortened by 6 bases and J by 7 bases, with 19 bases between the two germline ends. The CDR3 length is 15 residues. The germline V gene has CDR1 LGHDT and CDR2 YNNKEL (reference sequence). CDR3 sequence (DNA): TGTGCCAGCAGTCGTGACAGTGCCATAGGGAACACCATATATTTT. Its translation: CASSRDSAIGNTIYF.